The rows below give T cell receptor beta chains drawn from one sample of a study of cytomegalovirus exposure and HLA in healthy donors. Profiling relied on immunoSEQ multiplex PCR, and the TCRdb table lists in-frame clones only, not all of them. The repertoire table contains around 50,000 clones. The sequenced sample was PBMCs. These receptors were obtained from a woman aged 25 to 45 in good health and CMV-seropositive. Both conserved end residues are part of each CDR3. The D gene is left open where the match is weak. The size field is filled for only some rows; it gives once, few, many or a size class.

CASSKGLGYEQYF,TGTGCCAGCAGCAAGGGACTAGGCTACGAGCAGTACTTC,NA,TRBD2,TRBJ2-7,TRBV13
CSVTPRGQNTEAFF,TGCAGCGTCACCCCGAGGGGGCAGAACACTGAAGCTTTCTTT,NA,TRBD1,TRBJ1-1,TRBV29-1
CASSPIPRSYEQYF,TGTGCCAGCTCACCAATACCGCGGTCGTACGAGCAGTACTTC,NA,NA,TRBJ2-7,TRBV18
CASSQEGLANVDEQFF,TGCGCCAGCAGCCAAGAGGGGCTAGCGAACGTCGATGAGCAGTTCTTC,NA,NA,TRBJ2-1,TRBV4-1
CSVRQSGPQETQYF,TGCAGCGTTCGTCAAAGCGGACCTCAAGAGACCCAGTACTTC,NA,NA,TRBJ2-5,TRBV29-1
CASSQEQRANTGELFF,TGTGCCAGCAGCCAAGAGCAGCGGGCGAACACCGGGGAGCTGTTTTTT,NA,NA,TRBJ2-2,TRBV4-2
CASSILEGLGQPQHF,TGTGCCAGTAGTATCTTGGAGGGGCTGGGACAGCCCCAGCATTTT,NA,NA,TRBJ1-5,TRBV19
CAWGQGIDQPQHF,TGTGCCTGGGGACAGGGGATCGATCAGCCCCAGCATTTT,NA,TRBD1,TRBJ1-5,TRBV30
CASSRTGLSTDTQYF,TGTGCCAGCAGCAGGACAGGCCTGAGCACAGATACGCAGTATTTT,NA,TRBD1,TRBJ2-3,TRBV7-3
CASSLSRYEQYF,TGCGCCAGCAGCTTAAGCCGCTACGAGCAGTACTTC,NA,NA,TRBJ2-7,TRBV5-1
CASSIYGQGGYTF,TGCGCCAGCAGCATCTACGGACAGGGTGGCTACACCTTC,NA,TRBD1,TRBJ1-2,TRBV5-1
CASSLGPGTGELFF,TGCGCCAGCAGCTTGGGGCCAGGCACCGGGGAGCTGTTTTTT,NA,NA,TRBJ2-2,TRBV5-1
CASSRQTGTGGASGANVLTF,TGCGCCAGCAGCCGCCAAACTGGGACAGGGGGCGCGTCTGGGGCCAACGTCCTGACTTTC,NA,TRBD1,TRBJ2-6,TRBV5-1
CASRQQGFSGNTIYF,TGTGCCAGCAGGCAACAGGGGTTTTCTGGAAACACCATATATTTT,NA,TRBD1,TRBJ1-3,TRBV6-1
CASSSWRGTSGKTNEQFF,TGCGCCAGCAGCTCGTGGAGGGGTACTAGCGGGAAGACAAATGAGCAGTTCTTC,NA,TRBD2,TRBJ2-1,TRBV5-1
CASSFVWGTGAYEQYF,TGTGCCAGCAGTTTCGTTTGGGGGACAGGAGCCTACGAGCAGTACTTC,NA,TRBD1,TRBJ2-7,TRBV27
CASRRTGENEKLFF,TGTGCCAGCCGCAGAACTGGGGAGAATGAAAAACTGTTTTTT,NA,NA,TRBJ1-4,TRBV7-9
CASSQVDSSDNEQFF,TGCGCCAGCAGCCAAGTGGACAGCTCCGACAATGAGCAGTTCTTC,NA,NA,TRBJ2-1,TRBV4-1
CASSDRQGSEKLFF,TGTGCCAGCAGTGATCGACAGGGGAGCGAAAAACTGTTTTTT,NA,TRBD1,TRBJ1-4,TRBV6-1
CASTFSGGLNEQFF,TGTGCCAGCACTTTTAGCGGGGGGTTGAATGAGCAGTTCTTC,NA,TRBD2,TRBJ2-1,TRBV6-1
CASSRDSGNTEAFF,TGCGCCAGCAGCCGGGACAGCGGGAACACTGAAGCTTTCTTT,NA,TRBD1,TRBJ1-1,TRBV5-1
CASRPQGAHQETQYF,TGTGCCAGCAGGCCTCAGGGGGCGCACCAAGAGACCCAGTACTTC,NA,TRBD1,TRBJ2-5,TRBV2
CASSEEGQRRGWSEKLFF,TGTGCCAGCAGTGAAGAGGGGCAAAGGCGGGGTTGGAGCGAAAAACTGTTTTTT,NA,NA,TRBJ1-4,TRBV6-1
CASSLREGETQYF,TGTGCCAGCAGTCTGAGGGAAGGGGAGACCCAGTACTTC,NA,NA,TRBJ2-5,TRBV27
CSVEQGTLQFF,TGCAGCGTTGAACAAGGGACATTACAGTTCTTC,NA,NA,TRBJ2-1,TRBV29-1
CAWSVRGEKLFF,TGTGCCTGGAGTGTACGCGGTGAAAAACTGTTTTTT,NA,NA,TRBJ1-4,TRBV30
CASSLGQGRELFF,TGTGCCAGTAGTCTAGGACAGGGACGGGAGCTGTTTTTT,NA,TRBD1,TRBJ2-2,TRBV19
CASSDRGEGEQYF,TGTGCCAGCAGCGACAGGGGAGAGGGCGAGCAGTACTTC,NA,TRBD1,TRBJ2-7,TRBV11-2
CACHSNNSPLHF,TGTGCCTGCCACAGTAATAATTCACCCCTCCACTTT,NA,NA,TRBJ1-6,TRBV28
CASSGGGSADTQYF,TGTGCCAGCAGCGGGGGCGGGAGTGCAGATACGCAGTATTTT,NA,TRBD2,TRBJ2-3,TRBV9
CASSQAAAGGEDTQYF,TGTGCCAGCAGCCAAGCCGCAGCGGGGGGAGAAGATACGCAGTATTTT,NA,TRBD2,TRBJ2-3,TRBV4-2
CAIYLDRPPGPQHF,TGTGCCATATACCTCGACAGGCCCCCGGGGCCCCAGCATTTT,NA,NA,TRBJ1-5,TRBV6-7
CASSVGGITEAFF,TGTGCCAGCAGCGTTGGGGGGATCACTGAAGCTTTCTTT,hyperexpanded,NA,TRBJ1-1,TRBV11-2
CASSFRTGGSYGYTF,TGTGCCAGCAGCTTTAGGACAGGGGGGAGCTATGGCTACACCTTC,NA,TRBD1,TRBJ1-2,TRBV7-6
CASSLDEDKGPWNSPLHF,TGTGCCAGCAGCTTAGATGAGGACAAGGGGCCTTGGAATTCACCCCTCCACTTT,NA,NA,TRBJ1-6,TRBV11-2
CASSLGGQGYQHF,TGTGCCAGCAGCTTAGGGGGACAGGGATACCAGCATTTT,NA,TRBD1,TRBJ1-5,TRBV7-9
CASSPPDRGFTDTQYF,TGTGCCAGCTCACCACCGGACAGGGGTTTTACAGATACGCAGTATTTT,NA,TRBD1,TRBJ2-3,TRBV18
CSALQGGGQAFF,TGCAGCGCACTCCAGGGAGGGGGGCAAGCTTTCTTT,NA,NA,TRBJ1-1,TRBV29-1
CASSRTGQDNQPQHF,TGCGCCAGCAGCCGGACCGGACAGGACAATCAGCCCCAGCATTTT,NA,TRBD1,TRBJ1-5,TRBV4-1
CASSSAQGAYEQYF,TGTGCCAGCAGCTCCGCCCAGGGCGCCTACGAGCAGTACTTC,NA,NA,TRBJ2-7,TRBV5-4